This T cell receptor beta chain came from a study of shared T cell receptors in the human thymus. V gave up 7 bases and J gave up 4 bases, with 15 bases separating them. The length of the CDR3 is 14 residues. Germline V gives CDR1 SGHTS, CDR2 YDEGEE. Method: immunoSEQ multiplex PCR; TCRdb's copy keeps in-frame clones and lacks some. The data show about 400,000 clones, 85% to 95% seen once. The chain employs TRBV5-8 and TRBJ1-5, with D maybe TRBD1 (6 bases). The clonotype originates from a human donor. The sample was thymocytes. The DNA for the CDR3 is TGTGCCAGCGGTCTAGGGGGGGGGAATCAGCCCCAGCATTTT. It is translated as CASGLGGGNQPQHF.